Below, 17 T cell receptor beta chains from the same sample are listed, as sequenced in a study of blood T cell repertoires in COVID-19. Method: immunoSEQ multiplex PCR; TCRdb's copy keeps in-frame clones and lacks some. This table holds about 110,000 clones, more than 70% found once. The sequencing sample was made of peripheral blood. The receptors originated from a man aged 50 to 59 with active or convalescent COVID-19.

The J gene is TRBJ1-4, the V gene TRBV30; D gene ambiguous. This CDR3 region has 16 residues. Between the trimmed V and J ends, which lost 5 bases and 3 bases, there was a span of 19 bases. Germline V gene data show CDR1 as GTSNPN and CDR2 as SVGIG (reference sequence). In DNA form, the CDR3 reads TGTGCCTGGCAGTTGGTAGCGGGAGTCGCTAATGAAAAACTGTTTTTT. Translation gives CAWQLVAGVANEKLFF. Combining the CDR3 with reference TRBV30 and TRBJ1-4 gives the whole variable domain SQTIHQWPATLVQPVGSPLSLECTVEGTSNPNLYWYRQAAGRGLQLLFYSVGIGQISSEVPQNLSASRPQDRQFILSSKKLLLSDSGFYLCAWQLVAGVANEKLFFGSGTQLSVL.

The chain is built from TRBV15 and TRBJ2-3; 12 positions match TRBD2. V was clipped by 1 base and J by 4 bases; unmatched bases: 6. The CDR3 runs to 17 residues. Germline CDR1 reads LNHNV; CDR2 reads YYDKDF (reference sequence). CDR3 loop: CATSRGATSGSSDTQYF. The CDR3 coding sequence is TGTGCCACCAGCAGAGGGGCGACTAGCGGGAGTTCAGATACGCAGTATTTT.

A few counts support this clone. V and J are TRBV6-5 and TRBJ1-2, with 7 bases lining up with TRBD1. J was trimmed by 8 bases and V by 6 bases; bases with no gene match: 9. Germline lookup yields CDR1 MNHEY and CDR2 SVGAGI. The CDR3 has 13 residues. CDR3 in amino acids: CASSPQTGVGYTF. The CDR3 nucleotides read TGTGCCAGCAGCCCCCAAACAGGGGTCGGCTACACCTTC.

V gene TRBV15 combines with J gene TRBJ2-6; D call uncertain. The CDR3 covers 16 residues. Trimming removed 0 bases from V and 2 bases from J, with 8 bases in between. Germline CDR1 is LNHNV and CDR2 is YYDKDF (reference sequence). CDR3 loop: CATSRDLAAGANVLTF. The CDR3 DNA follows: TGTGCCACCAGCAGAGATCTGGCAGCTGGGGCCAACGTCCTGACTTTC.

This chain links TRBV10-2 with TRBJ2-3, with TRBD1 matching 8 bases. The trim removed 6 bases at V and 1 base at J, leaving 9 bases unmatched. The CDR3 has 16 residues. Germline V gives CDR1 WSHSY, CDR2 SAAADI. The CDR3 DNA reads as TGCGCCAGCAGAGCAATACAGGGGGGCGGCACAGATACGCAGTATTTT. This gives the protein CASRAIQGGGTDTQYF.

This clone was counted a single time. The rearrangement links TRBV10-3 to TRBJ1-3, with TRBD1 identical over 8 bases. Losses at the gene ends were 10 bases for V and 7 bases for J; bases not matched to a gene: 9. Germline V gene sequence: CDR1 ENHRY, CDR2 SYGVKD. The CDR3 runs 13 residues. The CDR3 DNA reads TGTGCCACGGACAGGGAAGGTTTGAACACCATATATTTT. Amino acids: CATDREGLNTIYF.

The chain uses TRBV3-1 (or the pseudogene TRBV3-2) and TRBJ2-2; no clear D. Trimming left V 1 base short and J 3 bases short, with 6 bases between. Germline CDR1 and CDR2: LGHDT and YNNKEL (reference sequence). The CDR3 sequence is 14 residues long. The CDR3 is CASSQVSDTGELFF. CDR3 nucleotide sequence: TGTGCCAGCAGCCAAGTCAGCGACACCGGGGAGCTGTTTTTT.

This clone has just one count. The CDR3 DNA sequence: TGTGCCAGCAGTTTGGGAGAAGGCTTCGAGCAGTACTTC. Its translation: CASSLGEGFEQYF. The gene calls are TRBV6-5 and TRBJ2-7, with D possibly TRBD2 on 5 matching bases. The CDR3 is made up of 13 amino acids. Looked up from germline, CDR1 is MNHEY and CDR2 is SVGAGI. V gave up 4 bases and J gave up 6 bases, with 13 bases separating them.

The V and J genes are TRBV6-1 and TRBJ2-7; TRBD1 is a possible D gene (6 bases). Germline CDR1 reads MNHNS; CDR2 reads SASEGT. Trimming took 8 bases from V and 0 from J, leaving 14 bases between them. The CDR3 has 14 amino acids. CDR3 bases: TGTGCCAGCCAGGGACAAATTAGCTCCTACGAGCAGTACTTC. Translating it yields CASQGQISSYEQYF.

V is TRBV3-1 (or the pseudogene TRBV3-2) and J is TRBJ1-1; 8 nucleotides agree with TRBD1. Trimming cost V 7 bases and J 1 base; bases outside gene matches: 8. CDR1 LGHDT and CDR2 YNNKEL come from the germline V gene (reference sequence). This CDR3 is built from 15 residues. The DNA of the CDR3 is TGTGCCAGCACCACCCTCGGGACAGGGAACACTGAAGCTTTCTTT. Amino acids: CASTTLGTGNTEAFF.

The chain couples TRBV7-9 to TRBJ2-2, with D uncertain. Trimming shortened V by 3 bases and J by 0 bases, and 8 bases separated the two germline ends. This CDR3 comprises 15 residues. Germline lookup yields CDR1 SEHNR and CDR2 FQNEAQ (reference sequence). The CDR3: CASSLRSANTGELFF. Written as DNA, the CDR3 is TGTGCCAGCAGCTTGAGGAGCGCGAACACCGGGGAGCTGTTTTTT.

The chain links TRBV4-1 to TRBJ2-7, with 9 bases identical to TRBD1. V trimming: 4 bases; J trimming: 2 bases; junction bases outside the gene matches: 9. Germline V lookup: CDR1 MGHRA, CDR2 YSYEKL. There are 16 residues in the CDR3. The CDR3 sequence: CASSPDVGTGPYEQYF. The DNA for the CDR3 is TGCGCCAGCAGCCCAGATGTGGGGACAGGGCCCTACGAGCAGTACTTC.

This chain connects TRBV7-2 to TRBJ2-3; 7 positions match TRBD2. Unmatched junction bases numbered 6, after V lost 5 bases and J lost 1 base. This CDR3 is built from 15 residues. Germline V gives CDR1 SGHTA, CDR2 FQGNSA. Here the CDR3 reads CASSRTRTGTDTQYF. The CDR3 nucleotides read TGTGCCAGCAGCCGGACTAGAACCGGCACAGATACGCAGTATTTT.

This chain connects TRBV10-3 to TRBJ1-1; 9 positions agree with TRBD1. Trimming cost V 10 bases and J 5 bases; bases outside gene matches: 8. CDR3 length equals 13 residues. Germline V gene sequence: CDR1 ENHRY, CDR2 SYGVKD. The CDR3: CATIQGARTEAFF. The CDR3 bases are TGTGCCACCATACAGGGGGCGAGAACTGAAGCTTTCTTT.

The V gene is TRBV19, the J gene TRBJ2-1, with D perhaps TRBD2 (5 bases). Germline V lookup: CDR1 LNHDA, CDR2 SQIVND (reference sequence). V was clipped by 8 bases and J by 9 bases, with 20 bases between them. The CDR3 spans 14 residues. CDR3 sequence: CASGRRLPDAEQFF. CDR3 DNA sequence: TGTGCCAGTGGGCGGAGGCTGCCCGACGCTGAGCAGTTCTTC.

CDR3 nucleotide sequence: TGCGCCAGCAGTGAGTCGGGCATCACTGAAGCTTTCTTT. This codes for CASSESGITEAFF. The chain couples TRBV10-1 to TRBJ1-1; no clear D gene. The CDR3 is made up of 13 amino acids. Trimming stripped 0 bases from V and 4 bases from J, with 6 bases between. CDR1 WNHNN and CDR2 SYGVQD come from the germline V gene (reference sequence).

The J gene is TRBJ2-7, the V gene TRBV3-1 (or the pseudogene TRBV3-2), with D tentatively TRBD1 (6 bases). CDR1 and CDR2 (germline): LGHDT, YNNKEL (reference sequence). Trimming cost V 0 bases and J 2 bases, with 14 bases left between them. The CDR3 is 16 amino acids. This chain's CDR3 is CASSQDTNRAAYEQYF. The CDR3 DNA sequence: TGTGCCAGCAGCCAAGATACTAACAGGGCCGCCTACGAGCAGTACTTC.